Listed below are T cell receptor beta chains from one sample, sequenced in a study of cytomegalovirus exposure and HLA in healthy donors. The table came from immunoSEQ multiplex PCR; TCRdb's copy has only in-frame clones and leaves some out. This sample carries about 120,000 clones, 88% of them seen once, and the ten largest clones take under 6.5%. The sample was PBMCs. Every receptor here comes from a young woman in good health and CMV-seropositive. Both conserved end residues are part of each CDR3. The order of the fields is V gene, D gene, J gene, clone size, CDR3 DNA, CDR3 protein. A D gene is named only where the DNA matches it firmly. Size is omitted from some rows. Given values are once, few, many or a class for expanded clones.

V: TRBV18
D: TRBD2
J: TRBJ2-3
size: -
DNA: TGTGCCAGCACCCGCCCGGGACTAGCGACTCCTCGCACAGATACGCAGTATTTT
CDR3: CASTRPGLATPRTDTQYF

V: TRBV5-1
D: -
J: TRBJ2-1
size: few
DNA: TGCGCCAGCAGCTTAGACCAGGCCAATGAGCAGTTCTTC
CDR3: CASSLDQANEQFF

V: TRBV5-1
D: TRBD1
J: TRBJ2-6
size: -
DNA: TGCGCCAGCAGCTTCAGTGCAGGGGGCTCCGGGGCCAACGTCCTGACTTTC
CDR3: CASSFSAGGSGANVLTF

V: TRBV10-2
D: TRBD1
J: TRBJ1-2
size: -
DNA: TGCGCCAGCAGTGAGGACAGGGGTAGCTATGGCTACACCTTC
CDR3: CASSEDRGSYGYTF

V: TRBV6-6
D: TRBD1
J: TRBJ1-2
size: -
DNA: TGTGCCAGCAGTTGGGAGGGACAGGTCGCGCGTTTC
CDR3: CASSWEGQVARF

V: TRBV5-1
D: -
J: TRBJ1-1
size: -
DNA: TGCGCCAGCAGCTACAACAGGGTAGACACTGAAGCTTTCTTT
CDR3: CASSYNRVDTEAFF

V: TRBV9
D: TRBD2
J: TRBJ2-7
size: -
DNA: TGTGCCAGCAGCGTAGGGGTCGGGGGGAGCTCCTACGAGCAGTACTTC
CDR3: CASSVGVGGSSYEQYF

V: TRBV6-1
D: TRBD2
J: TRBJ2-3
size: -
DNA: TGTGCCAGCAGCGAACTAGCGGGATACACAGATACGCAGTATTTT
CDR3: CASSELAGYTDTQYF

V: TRBV10-3
D: -
J: TRBJ2-7
size: -
DNA: TGTGCCATCAGTGTTTACAGGGTACAAACTCGATACGAGCAGTACTTC
CDR3: CAISVYRVQTRYEQYF

V: TRBV7-2
D: -
J: TRBJ2-3
size: -
DNA: TGTGCCAGCAGTGAAAGCTGGTCCCGCACAGATACGCAGTATTTT
CDR3: CASSESWSRTDTQYF

V: TRBV9
D: -
J: TRBJ1-4
size: -
DNA: TGTGCCAGCAGCTGGGGGCAGACAACTAATGAAAAACTGTTTTTT
CDR3: CASSWGQTTNEKLFF

V: TRBV4-1
D: TRBD1
J: TRBJ1-1
size: -
DNA: TGCGCCAGCAGCCCCTGGAGGGGGCGCGTGAACACTGAAGCTTTCTTT
CDR3: CASSPWRGRVNTEAFF

V: TRBV19
D: -
J: TRBJ1-2
size: -
DNA: TGTGCCAGTTACGATCTAAGTGGTAAGAGGTATGGCTACACCTTC
CDR3: CASYDLSGKRYGYTF

V: TRBV7-2
D: -
J: TRBJ2-5
size: -
DNA: TGTGCCAGCAGCTTTGGCGGGGCCGGGGAGACCCAGTACTTC
CDR3: CASSFGGAGETQYF

V: TRBV7-3
D: TRBD1
J: TRBJ2-1
size: -
DNA: TGTGCCAGCAGCTTAGAAGACAGGGCTTACAATGAGCAGTTCTTC
CDR3: CASSLEDRAYNEQFF

V: TRBV7-2
D: TRBD2
J: TRBJ2-1
size: -
DNA: TGTGCCAGCAGCTTGGCCGTAGGAGCGGGGCTAATCAATGAGCAGTTCTTC
CDR3: CASSLAVGAGLINEQFF

V: TRBV19
D: TRBD1
J: TRBJ2-7
size: -
DNA: TGTGCCAGTGAGGACAGGTCCTACGAGCAGTACTTC
CDR3: CASEDRSYEQYF

V: TRBV5-1
D: -
J: TRBJ2-5
size: -
DNA: TGCGCCAGCAGCTTGGCCGGGACACGTAAAGAGACCCAGTACTTC
CDR3: CASSLAGTRKETQYF

V: TRBV5-1
D: TRBD1
J: TRBJ2-7
size: -
DNA: TGCGCCAGCAGCTCCCGGACAGGGTCCTACGAGCAGTACTTC
CDR3: CASSSRTGSYEQYF

V: TRBV15
D: -
J: TRBJ1-1
size: -
DNA: TGTGCCACCAGCCGTAAAGGTGGGGAGGTTATTGAAGCTTTCTTT
CDR3: CATSRKGGEVIEAFF

V: TRBV4-2
D: -
J: TRBJ2-5
size: -
DNA: TGTGCCAGCAGCCGAGGAGGTAAAGAGACCCAGTACTTC
CDR3: CASSRGGKETQYF

V: TRBV19
D: -
J: TRBJ2-3
size: once
DNA: TGTGCCAGTAGTATTCCAGGAGATACGCAGTATTTT
CDR3: CASSIPGDTQYF

V: TRBV4-2
D: -
J: TRBJ1-5
size: few
DNA: TGTGCCAGCAGCCAAGGGGGGGGGACCCTAAAGCATTTT
CDR3: CASSQGGGTLKHF

V: TRBV10-2
D: -
J: TRBJ1-1
size: -
DNA: TGCGCCAGCAGTGCGCAGGAGGACACTGAAGCTTTCTTT
CDR3: CASSAQEDTEAFF

V: TRBV13
D: -
J: TRBJ2-7
size: -
DNA: TGTGCCAGCAGCTTATCAGGGGTCGGATACGAGCAGTACTTC
CDR3: CASSLSGVGYEQYF

V: TRBV7-9
D: -
J: TRBJ1-2
size: -
DNA: TGTGCCAGCAGCTTAAATCAGGGTTCTGGCTACACCTTC
CDR3: CASSLNQGSGYTF

V: TRBV5-1
D: -
J: TRBJ2-7
size: -
DNA: TGCGCCAGCAGCTCAGGGATTAGGGGTACCTACGAGCAGTACTTC
CDR3: CASSSGIRGTYEQYF

V: TRBV29-1
D: -
J: TRBJ2-3
size: -
DNA: TGCAGCGTTGGACGGGGGACGACAGATACGCAGTATTTT
CDR3: CSVGRGTTDTQYF

V: TRBV2
D: TRBD2
J: TRBJ2-2
size: -
DNA: TGTGCCAGCACCCTGGGACTAGCGGTTCTTCCGAACACCGGGGAGCTGTTTTTT
CDR3: CASTLGLAVLPNTGELFF

V: TRBV5-1
D: -
J: TRBJ1-2
size: -
DNA: TGCGCCAGCAGCTTGGATCAGGGGCTGGAGGGCTACACCTTC
CDR3: CASSLDQGLEGYTF

V: TRBV10-3
D: TRBD2
J: TRBJ2-2
size: -
DNA: TGTGCCATCAAGCGGGATAGCGGGGAGCTGTTTTTT
CDR3: CAIKRDSGELFF

V: TRBV7-9
D: -
J: TRBJ2-1
size: -
DNA: TGTGCCAGCAGCTTAGACAGTTACAATGAGCAGTTCTTC
CDR3: CASSLDSYNEQFF

V: TRBV18
D: -
J: TRBJ2-2
size: few
DNA: TGTGCCAGCTCACCACGCCTAAACACCGGGGAGCTGTTTTTT
CDR3: CASSPRLNTGELFF

V: TRBV7-9
D: TRBD1
J: TRBJ1-5
size: -
DNA: TGTGCCAGCAGCGGCGGGACAGGGAGTCAGCCCCAGCATTTT
CDR3: CASSGGTGSQPQHF

V: TRBV29-1
D: -
J: TRBJ1-5
size: -
DNA: TGCAGCGCCCTTCGCGGCAATGAACCCCAGCATTTT
CDR3: CSALRGNEPQHF

V: TRBV6-1
D: -
J: TRBJ2-7
size: -
DNA: TGTGCCAGCAGCCGGATGGAGGCTGCCTACGAGCAGTACTTC
CDR3: CASSRMEAAYEQYF

V: TRBV19
D: TRBD1
J: TRBJ1-2
size: -
DNA: TGTGCCACCGGGACAGACCGCTACACCTTC
CDR3: CATGTDRYTF

V: TRBV5-4
D: TRBD1
J: TRBJ1-1
size: -
DNA: TGTGCCAGCAGCTCACCGGGACAGGTGAACACTGAAGCTTTCTTT
CDR3: CASSSPGQVNTEAFF